One and the same sample provided the 10 T cell receptor beta chains below, sequenced in a study of shared clonotypes between healthy human individuals (dated by TCRdb to 2020 to 2022). The method behind the library was the immunoSEQ multiplex PCR assay. TCRdb provides this immuneACCESS table in a form limited to in-frame rearrangements. Some clones are lacking; in checked studies, under half of them reflect an unresolved V gene, and why the rest are absent is not known. In this sample the table shows 2.3 million or so clones, approximately 95% of which occur a single time. Clones ranked in the top ten supply under 0.45% of the sample. Sequencing was carried out using naive CD4+ T cells from PBMCs. This sample's cell subset or site label indicates: CD45RA+ positively selected. These receptor sequences come from a man younger than 35 in good health. Some clones in this sample may be carry-over from other donors' samples.

Of note for this clone: At one boundary the junction diverges from the germline segment, which might be a read error. The genes are TRBV6-5 and TRBJ1-2; 8 bases are shared with TRBD1. Germline V gene data show CDR1 as MNHEY and CDR2 as SVGAGI. The CDR3 is made up of 14 amino acids. Written as DNA, the CDR3 is TGTGCCAGCAGTTACTCCCGCAGGGGGCCGAATACCTCCTTC. Protein sequence: CASSYSRRGPNTSF.

This chain joins TRBV6-1 and TRBJ2-7; D remains ambiguous. This CDR3 has 11 residues. Germline loops: CDR1 MNHNS, CDR2 SASEGT. Trimming removed 7 bases at V and 0 bases at J, with 4 bases between. CDR3 sequence reads: CASTDSYEQYF. The DNA for the CDR3 is TGTGCCAGCACGGACTCCTACGAGCAGTACTTC.

The chain is built from TRBV5-1 and TRBJ1-4; a weak D match, TRBD1 (5 bases). The germline V gene has CDR1 SGHRS and CDR2 YFSETQ. This CDR3 spans 15 amino acids. Trimming left V 4 bases short and J 5 bases short, with 15 bases between. CDR3 residues: CASSGLGVPNEKLFF. The DNA of the CDR3 is TGCGCCAGCAGCGGCCTAGGGGTTCCAAATGAAAAACTGTTTTTT.

This clone was seen a handful of times. The chain employs TRBV4-1 and TRBJ1-1; D is perhaps TRBD1 (6 bases). In germline, CDR1 is MGHRA, CDR2 YSYEKL. With 0 bases removed from V and 7 bases from J, the gap between germline ends came to 12 bases. This CDR3 comprises 14 residues. CDR3 DNA sequence: TGCGCCAGCAGCCAAGATGGGGGGACACTTGAAGCTTTCTTT. This codes for CASSQDGGTLEAFF.

A single count supports this clone. V usage is TRBV6-1 and J usage is TRBJ2-3; D is perhaps TRBD2 (5 bases). Trimming cost V 7 bases and J 2 bases, with 10 bases left between them. Germline V gives CDR1 MNHNS, CDR2 SASEGT. The CDR3 spans 13 residues. CDR3 sequence: CASTQRTTDTQYF. Written as DNA, the CDR3 is TGTGCCAGCACTCAGCGGACCACAGATACGCAGTATTTT.

The V and J genes are TRBV5-1 and TRBJ2-5; 12 bases fit TRBD2. Germline assignment: CDR1 SGHRS and CDR2 YFSETQ. The CDR3 is made up of 14 amino acids. With V trimmed by 4 bases and J by 3 bases, 1 base remained unmatched. CDR3 sequence reads: CASSRTSGKETQYF. The CDR3 DNA follows: TGCGCCAGCAGCAGGACTAGCGGGAAAGAGACCCAGTACTTC.

This chain links TRBV27 with TRBJ2-5; D may be TRBD2 (6 bases). The CDR3 totals 17 residues. The germline V gene encodes CDR1 MNHEY and CDR2 SMNVEV (reference sequence). The V end was cut by 4 bases, the J end by 5 bases, with 23 bases between. The CDR3 DNA reads TGTGCCAGCAGTTACACTAATCCGGGACGGGGGACGGAGACCCAGTACTTC. It is translated as CASSYTNPGRGTETQYF.

The V and J genes are TRBV7-2 and TRBJ1-1, with D tentatively TRBD1 (6 bases). The CDR3 runs to 15 residues. Trimming cost V 3 bases and J 1 base, with 12 bases left between them. CDR1 is SGHTA and CDR2 is FQGNSA in the germline V gene. CDR3 nucleotides: TGTGCCAGCAGCTTCTTTTTGACAGGGAACACTGAAGCTTTCTTT. Translated, it gives CASSFFLTGNTEAFF.

The CDR3 loop reads CASSSQGSVNTEAFF. The CDR3 bases are TGCGCCAGCAGCTCACAGGGTAGCGTGAACACTGAAGCTTTCTTT. The chain employs TRBV4-1 and TRBJ1-1, with a tentative D call TRBD1 (6 bases). V lost 5 bases and J lost 0, with 13 bases in between. Germline V gene data show CDR1 as MGHRA and CDR2 as YSYEKL. This CDR3 contains 15 residues.

The chain joins TRBV9 to TRBJ2-3, with D unclear. CDR1 is SGDLS, CDR2 YYNGEE, per germline. The CDR3 spans 16 residues. The V end lost 3 bases, the J end lost 6 bases, and 20 bases lay between the germline ends. CDR3 protein: CASSAGPMAGQDTQYF. CDR3 in DNA: TGTGCCAGCAGCGCCGGCCCAATGGCCGGCCAGGATACGCAGTATTTT. The whole variable domain, filled in from reference TRBV9 and TRBJ2-3, reads DSGVTQTPKHLITATGQRVTLRCSPRSGDLSVYWYQQSLDQGLQFLIQYYNGEERAKGNILERFSAQQFPDLHSELNLSSLELGDSALYFCASSAGPMAGQDTQYFGPGTRLTVL.